This paragraph reports one T cell receptor (beta chain). Enrollment of patients from Seattle took place during active infection, with longitudinal follow-up. This sample is part of a study of blood T cell repertoires in COVID-19. Study summary: COVID-19 samples collected from the United States, Italy and Spain covered acute and convalescent phases. The cDNA or gDNA used as material had been derived from T cells, B-cell-depleted T cells, or PBMCs.

Looked up from germline, CDR1 is MNHNS and CDR2 is SASEGT. The CDR3 totals 17 residues. The germline V and J ends were trimmed by 2 bases and 0 bases, with 14 bases remaining between them. In the original processing: How many nucleated cells were present was estimated from reference gene primer amplification. Using immunoSEQ multiplex PCR, the repertoire was profiled, and TCRdb retains in-frame clones only, with some absent. V, J and clone size are those of that table, while D and trimming were read from the DNA. The table lists about 350,000 clones, approximately 87% of them singletons. The J gene is TRBJ1-5, the V gene TRBV6-1; D is possibly TRBD1 (6 bases). Source material: peripheral blood. This clonotype was obtained from a woman in her forties or fifties with COVID-19, enrolled during active disease. The CDR3 sequence is CASSETGQRHSNQPQHF. The DNA of the CDR3 is TGTGCCAGCAGTGAAACAGGGCAAAGACATAGCAATCAGCCCCAGCATTTT.